The 10 T cell receptor beta chains reported below all come from one sample, sequenced in a study of blood T cell repertoires in COVID-19. Clones were read by immunoSEQ multiplex PCR, and TCRdb kept only the in-frame ones, dropping some. The data contain 500,000 or so clones, roughly nine tenths of them singletons. Sequencing was carried out using PBMCs or T cells enriched from blood (not recorded which). The receptors originated from a woman under 30 who had recovered from COVID-19.

This CDR3 is CASSQPGQVYNEQFF. The CDR3, as DNA: TGTGCCAGCAGCCAACCGGGACAGGTCTACAATGAGCAGTTCTTC. J is TRBJ2-1 and V is TRBV14, with 8 nucleotides matching TRBD1. V dropped 2 bases and J dropped 3; count of bases not matched to a gene: 3. The CDR3 has 15 residues. CDR1 is SGHDN and CDR2 is FVKESK in the germline V gene.

V gene TRBV3-1 (or the pseudogene TRBV3-2) combines with J gene TRBJ1-2; 7 bases fit TRBD1. This CDR3 spans 15 amino acids. Germline V gene lookup returns CDR1 LGHDT and CDR2 YNNKEL (reference sequence). V lost 0 bases to trimming and J lost 7 bases; unmatched junction nucleotides: 8. The CDR3 is CASSQDPKGASGYTF. CDR3 in DNA: TGTGCCAGCAGCCAAGACCCCAAGGGGGCGAGTGGCTACACCTTC.

The genes are TRBV7-3 and TRBJ2-7; a weak D match, TRBD1 (6 bases). The germline gives CDR1 SGHTA, CDR2 FQGTGA. V lost 0 bases and J lost 0, with 6 bases in between. The CDR3 length is 14 residues. The CDR3 sequence is CASSLTGGSYEQYF. DNA of the CDR3: TGTGCCAGCAGCTTAACAGGGGGCTCCTACGAGCAGTACTTC.

This chain joins TRBV5-6 and TRBJ1-2; 8 nucleotides agree with TRBD1. This CDR3 has 14 residues. J was trimmed by 8 bases and V by 4 bases; bases with no gene match: 10. The germline V gene encodes CDR1 SGHDT and CDR2 YYEEEE. The CDR3 DNA reads as TGTGCCAGCAGCGAAGGGTACAGGGGGGACGGCTACACCTTC. It translates to CASSEGYRGDGYTF. Variable domain in full (rest from reference TRBV5-6 and TRBJ1-2): DAGVTQSPTHLIKTRGQQVTLRCSPKSGHDTVSWYQQALGQGPQFIFQYYEEEERQRGNFPDRFSGHQFPNYSSELNVNALLLGDSALYLCASSEGYRGDGYTFGSGTRLTVV.

The rearrangement joins TRBV2 to TRBJ2-7, with TRBD2 matching over 7 bases. The germline gives CDR1 SNHLY, CDR2 FYNNEI. J lost 0 bases, V lost 7 bases, and 12 bases had no gene match. The CDR3 spans 16 residues. The chain's CDR3 is CASTEVGGISSYEQYF. The CDR3, as DNA: TGTGCCAGCACCGAGGTGGGGGGGATTAGCTCCTACGAGCAGTACTTC.

This chain joins TRBV28 and TRBJ2-7; possibly TRBD2 for D (6 bases). V lost 2 bases and J 1 base, leaving 6 bases between the germline ends. Germline V gene lookup returns CDR1 MDHEN and CDR2 SYDVKM. The CDR3 is 13 amino acids. The CDR3 region has the DNA TGTGCCAGCAGTTTAGCGGGGTCCTACGAGCAGTACTTC. It yields the protein CASSLAGSYEQYF.

J is TRBJ1-1 and V is TRBV7-9; 9 bases line up with TRBD1. Germline-derived CDR1 and CDR2 are SEHNR and FQNEAQ (reference sequence). The CDR3 spans 17 residues. The V segment lost 5 bases and the J segment 0 bases; nucleotides outside the gene matches: 10. In nucleotides, the CDR3 is TGTGCCAGCAGCCCGGGGGACAGGGTCTCCATGAACACTGAAGCTTTCTTT. This sequence encodes CASSPGDRVSMNTEAFF.

The chain carries TRBV7-2 and TRBJ2-1, with TRBD2 as a possible D gene (6 bases). The CDR3 loop spans 13 amino acids. Germline CDR1 is SGHTA and CDR2 is FQGNSA. V lost 2 bases and J 7 bases, leaving 9 bases between the germline ends. CDR3 nucleotide sequence: TGTGCCAGCAGCTTACGGGGGTTAAATGAGCAGTTCTTC. Translation: CASSLRGLNEQFF.

The chain carries TRBV28 and TRBJ2-5, with D possibly TRBD2 on 6 matching bases. The CDR3 loop spans 13 amino acids. Looked up from germline, CDR1 is MDHEN and CDR2 is SYDVKM. The V and J ends lost 2 bases and 7 bases respectively, with 11 bases between them. The CDR3 sequence is CASSLVQEGTQYF. CDR3 bases: TGTGCCAGCAGTTTAGTACAGGAGGGGACCCAGTACTTC.

This clone was observed a single time. This chain joins TRBV12-3 or TRBV12-4 and TRBJ1-1; no reliable D call. V lost 1 base and J 12 bases, leaving 15 bases between the germline ends. The CDR3 covers 13 residues. The CDR3 DNA reads TGTGCCAGCAGTTTAGGGGCGGGGAAGAGTACTTTCTTT. This codes for CASSLGAGKSTFF.